This TCR beta chain was recorded in a study of blood T cell repertoires in COVID-19. Study summary: Italy, Spain and the United States were the sources of the convalescent and acute COVID-19 samples. T cells, B-cell-depleted T cells, or PBMCs supplied cDNA or gDNA.

In the original analysis: Using reference gene primer amplification, nucleated cell counts were estimated. Some clones are missing from TCRdb's copy, which holds only in-frame ones; the method was immunoSEQ multiplex PCR. Clone size and the V and J calls come from that table; the DNA yielded D and trimming. The sample carries 45,000 to 65,000 clones, about nine tenths recorded once. Germline V CDR1 and CDR2: LGHNA, YSLEER. The CDR3 is 16 amino acids. The trim removed 6 bases at V and 0 bases at J, leaving 8 bases unmatched. This clone was picked up one time. The specimen sequenced was peripheral blood. The source of this sequence is a man at least 80 years old with active or convalescent COVID-19. The chain joins TRBV4-3 to TRBJ2-3; TRBD1 matches at 8 bases. CDR3 DNA: TGCGCCAGCAGTCGGACAGGGAGAGTCAGCACAGATACGCAGTATTTT. This sequence encodes CASSRTGRVSTDTQYF.